One and the same sample provided the 20 T cell receptor beta chains below, sequenced in a study of graft-versus-host responses after intestinal transplantation. Libraries were prepared by immunoSEQ multiplex PCR; TCRdb keeps only in-frame clonotypes and omits some of them. Here the sample spans approximately 9,300 clones, less than 90% being singletons. Lymphocytes (intraepithelial and lamina propria) were released by processing the graft tissue. The specimen comprised ileum tissue, sampled roughly 110 weeks after intestinal transplantation. The receptors originated from a human patient who received an intestinal transplant, so some T cells may come from the graft donor.

The V call is TRBV5-1, the J call TRBJ2-5; 9 positions match TRBD1. CDR1 SGHRS and CDR2 YFSETQ come from the germline V gene. Trimming cost V 3 bases and J 5 bases; bases outside gene matches: 5. This CDR3 is built from 14 residues. Here the CDR3 DNA reads TGCGCCAGCAGCTCGGGGACAGGGCTGGAGACCCAGTACTTC. Its protein is CASSSGTGLETQYF. Full variable domain (missing parts from reference TRBV5-1 and TRBJ2-5): KAGVTQTPRYLIKTRGQQVTLSCSPISGHRSVSWYQQTPGQGLQFLFEYFSETQRNKGNFPGRFSGRQFSNSRSEMNVSTLELGDSALYLCASSSGTGLETQYFGPGTRLLVL.

This clone has more than one count but fewer than ten. CDR3 nucleotide sequence: TGTGCCAGCAGCTTAGGTGGGCCGAGATATAATTCACCCCTCCACTTT. Its protein product is CASSLGGPRYNSPLHF. The chain combines TRBV7-2 with TRBJ1-6; D not certain. Trimming took off 1 base at V and 4 bases at J, with 11 bases between the two ends. Germline values: CDR1 SGHTA, CDR2 FQGNSA. The CDR3 length is 16 residues. Filled out from reference TRBV7-2 and TRBJ1-6, the complete variable domain reads GAGVSQSPSNKVTEKGKDVELRCDPISGHTALYWYRQSLGQGLEFLIYFQGNSAPDKSGLPSDRFSAERTGGSVSTLTIQRTQQEDSAVYLCASSLGGPRYNSPLHFGNGTRLTVT.

The chain has TRBV6-4 and TRBJ2-3; TRBD2 aligns across 11 bases. V shed 3 bases, J shed 5 bases, and the junction held 7 bases outside the gene matches. The CDR3 has 16 residues. Germline V gene data show CDR1 as MRHNA and CDR2 as SNTAGT. This CDR3 is CASSDWASGRRDTQYF. In DNA, the CDR3 is TGTGCCAGCAGTGATTGGGCTAGCGGGAGGAGAGATACGCAGTATTTT.

The chain uses TRBV19 and TRBJ2-2; D is ambiguous. The CDR3 has 16 residues. The germline V and J ends were trimmed by 0 bases and 5 bases, with 13 bases remaining between them. Germline assignment: CDR1 LNHDA and CDR2 SQIVND (reference sequence). CDR3 in DNA: TGTGCCAGTAGTATAGATCCGAGCGTGGTGACCGGGGAGCTGTTTTTT. It yields the protein CASSIDPSVVTGELFF.

The V gene is TRBV19, the J gene TRBJ1-2; TRBD1 might be the D (5 bases). V shed 2 bases and J shed 7 bases, with 11 bases lying between them. The CDR3 totals 13 residues. Germline V gene data show CDR1 as LNHDA and CDR2 as SQIVND (reference sequence). DNA for the CDR3: TGTGCCAGTAGTATATGGGGGACGGGTGGCTACACCTTC. It yields the protein CASSIWGTGGYTF.

The V gene is TRBV19, the J gene TRBJ2-7; D gene ambiguous. V lost 1 base and J 2 bases, leaving 12 bases between the germline ends. Germline CDR1 LNHDA, CDR2 SQIVND (reference sequence). The CDR3 is 15 amino acids. CDR3 DNA: TGTGCCAGTAGTATAGCTCTCCCACCGCCCTACGAGCAGTACTTC. Translated: CASSIALPPPYEQYF.

The chain combines TRBV5-1 with TRBJ1-1, with 7 bases aligning to TRBD1. From germline, CDR1 is SGHRS and CDR2 YFSETQ. The CDR3 contains 14 residues. With 7 bases clipped from V and 4 bases from J, the junction kept 10 bases outside the gene matches. Written as DNA, the CDR3 is TGCGCCAGCGGACGGTTCAGGGGGACCACTGAAGCTTTCTTT. Its protein is CASGRFRGTTEAFF. Together with reference TRBV5-1 and TRBJ1-1, the CDR3 gives the full variable domain: KAGVTQTPRYLIKTRGQQVTLSCSPISGHRSVSWYQQTPGQGLQFLFEYFSETQRNKGNFPGRFSGRQFSNSRSEMNVSTLELGDSALYLCASGRFRGTTEAFFGQGTRLTVV.

J is TRBJ2-3 and V is TRBV9, with D perhaps TRBD1 (5 bases). This CDR3 has 17 residues. Deletions cut 0 bases from V and 0 bases from J, with 14 bases between. Germline V gene data show CDR1 as SGDLS and CDR2 as YYNGEE. The CDR3 bases are TGTGCCAGCAGCGTAGCTCGACAGTTCTCTAGCACAGATACGCAGTATTTT. Protein: CASSVARQFSSTDTQYF.

The chain uses TRBV11-2 and TRBJ1-1; D perhaps matches TRBD1 (6 bases). V gave up 6 bases and J gave up 4 bases, with 15 bases separating them. Germline V CDR1 and CDR2: SGHAT, FQNNGV. The CDR3 has 14 amino acids. The DNA for the CDR3 is TGTGCCAGCAGTTGGCCAGGGGAGCCCACTGAAGCTTTCTTT. Protein product: CASSWPGEPTEAFF.

J is TRBJ2-7 and V is TRBV6-5; D might be TRBD2 (7 bases). Germline V CDR1 and CDR2: MNHEY, SVGAGI. This CDR3 has 14 residues. Trimming removed 6 bases at V and 4 bases at J, with 16 bases between. The DNA for the CDR3 is TGTGCCAGCAGGACCCCGGGGGGCAGGTACGAGCAGTACTTC. This encodes CASRTPGGRYEQYF.

The CDR3 nucleotides read TGTGCCAGCAGTCGAGACAACCTCCTAAGCACAGATACGCAGTATTTT. It encodes CASSRDNLLSTDTQYF. The gene calls are TRBV27 and TRBJ2-3, with D hard to call. Germline V lookup: CDR1 MNHEY, CDR2 SMNVEV (reference sequence). The CDR3 runs to 16 residues. Trimming pared 5 bases from V and 0 bases from J, leaving 15 bases between.

The J gene is TRBJ1-4, the V gene TRBV4-1, with TRBD1 matching 11 bases. CDR1 is MGHRA and CDR2 is YSYEKL in the germline V gene. The CDR3 consists of 21 residues. V was clipped by 3 bases and J by 1 base; unmatched bases: 16. CDR3 coding DNA: TGCGCCAGCAGCCATAATGGTTGGGACAGGGGGATTTTGGTAACTAATGAAAAACTGTTTTTT. Translation gives CASSHNGWDRGILVTNEKLFF.

The rearrangement uses TRBV7-2 and TRBJ2-7; no clear D gene. CDR3 length: 14 amino acids. CDR1 is SGHTA, CDR2 FQGNSA, per germline. Trimming pared 1 base from V and 1 base from J, leaving 8 bases between. The CDR3 reads CASSLEAASYEQYF. CDR3 coding DNA: TGTGCCAGCAGCTTAGAAGCCGCGTCCTACGAGCAGTACTTC.

This clone was seen a single time. The rearrangement links TRBV5-4 to TRBJ2-5; D is uncertain. Trimming took off 4 bases at V and 1 base at J, with 8 bases between the two ends. Germline lookup yields CDR1 SGHNT and CDR2 YYREEE (reference sequence). The CDR3 extends over 13 amino acids. The CDR3 here is CASSHPRQETQYF. CDR3 bases: TGTGCCAGCAGCCACCCCCGCCAAGAGACCCAGTACTTC.

The V gene is TRBV7-3, the J gene TRBJ2-1, with D hard to call. CDR1 is SGHTA, CDR2 FQGTGA, per germline. Trimming pared 5 bases from V and 10 bases from J, leaving 18 bases between. The CDR3 runs 14 residues. Here the CDR3 reads CASSPSRNPQEQFF. CDR3 DNA: TGTGCCAGCAGCCCCAGCCGAAATCCTCAGGAGCAGTTCTTC.

This clone has only one observation. The chain links TRBV4-1 to TRBJ1-5; no clear D. V shed 0 bases and J shed 1 base, with 13 bases lying between them. From germline, CDR1 is MGHRA and CDR2 YSYEKL. CDR3 size: 17 residues. The CDR3 loop reads CASSQDRLRGSNQPQHF. CDR3 DNA sequence: TGCGCCAGCAGCCAAGATCGTCTCCGGGGAAGCAATCAGCCCCAGCATTTT.

The CDR3 sequence: CASAGLSDTQYF. The CDR3, as DNA: TGTGCCAGCGCGGGATTATCAGATACGCAGTATTTT. The J gene is TRBJ2-3, the V gene TRBV2, with a tentative D call TRBD2 (6 bases). Germline values: CDR1 SNHLY, CDR2 FYNNEI. The V gene lost 8 bases and the J gene lost 4 bases, with 10 bases spanning the gap. The CDR3 totals 12 residues.

This rearrangement joins TRBV27 to TRBJ2-5; D is unresolved. V dropped 2 bases and J dropped 4 bases, with 14 bases sitting between them. The CDR3 runs to 15 residues. Germline loops: CDR1 MNHEY, CDR2 SMNVEV (reference sequence). The CDR3 sequence: CASSLGFEVRETQYF. For the CDR3, the DNA is TGTGCCAGCAGTTTAGGGTTTGAGGTCCGAGAGACCCAGTACTTC.

The chain carries TRBV5-4 and TRBJ2-1; no clear D gene. CDR1 is SGHNT and CDR2 is YYREEE in the germline V gene (reference sequence). V dropped 6 bases and J dropped 4 bases, with 17 bases sitting between them. The CDR3 consists of 15 residues. The CDR3 sequence: CASTPLAAPYNEQFF. CDR3 bases: TGTGCCAGCACTCCTCTCGCAGCCCCATACAATGAGCAGTTCTTC.

The chain employs TRBV6-1 and TRBJ2-7; possibly TRBD2 for D (6 bases). The V end was cut by 0 bases, the J end by 6 bases, with 24 bases between. The CDR3 is 18 residues long. In germline, CDR1 is MNHNS, CDR2 SASEGT. CDR3 DNA sequence: TGTGCCAGCAGTGAAGCACTTCGGGGCGGGAACCCTAAAGTCGAGCAGTACTTC. This sequence encodes CASSEALRGGNPKVEQYF.